This is a list of T cell receptor beta chains from one sample in a study of blood T cell repertoires in COVID-19. This table comes from immunoSEQ multiplex PCR, and its TCRdb copy is limited to in-frame clones, with some not included. Of 130,000 or so clones listed, about 80% are singletons. Material: peripheral blood. Receptors were obtained from a man aged 60-69 years with active or convalescent COVID-19. Each CDR3 is given without its conserved first and last residue. D genes are given only for firm matches. Only part of the rows carry a size: once, few, many, or a class if the clone is expanded.

length	V	size	D	CDR3
13	TRBV24-1	.	TRBD1	ATSDPGQGRKTQY
15	TRBV27	.	TRBD2	ASSFQPLAGVYNEQF
14	TRBV12-5	.	TRBD2	ASGLVRGVGANVLT
12	TRBV5-1	.	.	ASSWQGYTGELF
12	TRBV7-2	.	.	ASSLDMSYTEAF
12	TRBV25-1	.	.	ASSEQGGRETQY
12	TRBV6-6	many	TRBD1	ASTLLRDSYGYT
12	TRBV9	once	TRBD1	ASSKDRSSYEQY
13	TRBV7-2	.	TRBD2	ASSSWTSGTNEQY
12	TRBV7-3	once	TRBD2	ASSSRREADTQY
14	TRBV19	.	TRBD1	ASSGLTGTGSKEQY
14	TRBV7-9	few	TRBD2	ASSLIGLAGGREQY
10	TRBV28	few	TRBD1	AMGGQGYGYT
13	TRBV7-9	.	TRBD1	ASSTSDRANQPQH
15	TRBV5-5	many	.	ASIPRTGSSGANVLT
12	TRBV27	.	TRBD2	ASRLAGEGYEQY
12	TRBV5-4	.	.	ASSSWTVTDTQY
9	TRBV28	.	.	ASSRLVGYT
13	TRBV28	.	.	ASSFFNMGGTEAF
11	TRBV9	.	.	ASSVQAGTEAF
14	TRBV5-1	.	TRBD1	ASSLGGQGATDTQY
12	TRBV18	.	TRBD1	ASSGQGGYEKLF
14	TRBV6-2/TRBV6-3	few	TRBD1	ASSYGWTGGNYGYT
12	TRBV10-3	.	TRBD1	APPLGTDSNEQF
12	TRBV4-3	.	.	ASSQDSGATEAF
12	TRBV29-1	.	TRBD1	SAQTGVEGEKLF
15	TRBV18	.	.	ASSLTPGTNKGYGYT